The present TCR beta chain was sequenced within a study of cytomegalovirus exposure and HLA in healthy donors. Germline CDR1 is SEHNR and CDR2 is FQNEAQ (reference sequence). The CDR3 sequence is 15 residues long. Trimming pared 5 bases from V and 5 bases from J, leaving 18 bases between. The PCR used 60 Vbeta and 13 Jbeta primers. Profiled with immunoSEQ multiplex PCR; TCRdb holds only in-frame clones, not every one. With 100,000 to 150,000 clones in the sample, the ten largest clones hold 2.5% to 3%. The chain employs TRBV7-9 and TRBJ1-1, with D unclear. This TCR was recovered from a man between 25 and 39 years old in good health and CMV-seronegative. The material sequenced was PBMCs. CDR3 sequence reads: CASSPTAGSSTEAFF. The CDR3 coding sequence is TGTGCCAGCAGCCCTACTGCGGGGTCTTCAACTGAAGCTTTCTTT.